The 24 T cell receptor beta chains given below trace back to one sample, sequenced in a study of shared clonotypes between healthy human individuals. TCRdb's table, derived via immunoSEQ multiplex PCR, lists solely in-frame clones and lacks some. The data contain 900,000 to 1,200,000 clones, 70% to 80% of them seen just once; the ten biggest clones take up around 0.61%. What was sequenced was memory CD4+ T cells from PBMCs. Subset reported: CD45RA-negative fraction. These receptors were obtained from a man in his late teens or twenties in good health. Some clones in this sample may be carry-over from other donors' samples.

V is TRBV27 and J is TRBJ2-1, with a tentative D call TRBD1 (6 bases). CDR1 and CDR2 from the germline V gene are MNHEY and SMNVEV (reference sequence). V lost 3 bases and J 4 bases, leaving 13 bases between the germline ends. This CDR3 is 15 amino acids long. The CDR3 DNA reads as TGTGCCAGCAGTTTGACGGCAGGGACATACAATGAGCAGTTCTTC. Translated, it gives CASSLTAGTYNEQFF.

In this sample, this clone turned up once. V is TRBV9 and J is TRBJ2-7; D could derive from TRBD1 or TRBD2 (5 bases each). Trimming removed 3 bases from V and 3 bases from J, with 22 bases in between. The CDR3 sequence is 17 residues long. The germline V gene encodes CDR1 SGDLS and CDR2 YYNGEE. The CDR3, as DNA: TGTGCCAGCAGCGCCACCCCCGGGACCCCAGAAGGCTACGAGCAGTACTTC. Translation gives CASSATPGTPEGYEQYF.

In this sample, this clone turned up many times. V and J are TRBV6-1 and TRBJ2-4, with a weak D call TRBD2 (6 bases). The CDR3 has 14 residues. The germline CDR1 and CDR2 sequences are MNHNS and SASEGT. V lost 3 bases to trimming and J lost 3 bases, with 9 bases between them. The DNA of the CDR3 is TGTGCCAGCAGTGACTGGGAGGACAAAAACATTCAGTACTTC. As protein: CASSDWEDKNIQYF.

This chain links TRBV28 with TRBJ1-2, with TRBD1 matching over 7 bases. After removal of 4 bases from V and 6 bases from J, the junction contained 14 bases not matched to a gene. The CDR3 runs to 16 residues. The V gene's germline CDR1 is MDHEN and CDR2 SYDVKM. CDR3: CASSSPIDRVVDGYTF. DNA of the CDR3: TGTGCCAGCAGTTCCCCAATCGACAGGGTAGTAGATGGCTACACCTTC.

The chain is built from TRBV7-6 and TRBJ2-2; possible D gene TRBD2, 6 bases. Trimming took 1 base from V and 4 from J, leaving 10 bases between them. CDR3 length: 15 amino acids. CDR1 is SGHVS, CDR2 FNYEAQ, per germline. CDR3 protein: CASSLGVAVTGELFF. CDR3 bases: TGTGCCAGCAGCTTAGGGGTAGCGGTCACCGGGGAGCTGTTTTTT.

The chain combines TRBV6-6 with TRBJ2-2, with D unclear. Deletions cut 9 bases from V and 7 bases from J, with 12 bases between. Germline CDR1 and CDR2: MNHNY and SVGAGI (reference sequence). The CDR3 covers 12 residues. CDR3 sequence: CASKKGGGELFF. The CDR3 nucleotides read TGTGCCAGTAAAAAGGGCGGCGGGGAGCTGTTTTTT.

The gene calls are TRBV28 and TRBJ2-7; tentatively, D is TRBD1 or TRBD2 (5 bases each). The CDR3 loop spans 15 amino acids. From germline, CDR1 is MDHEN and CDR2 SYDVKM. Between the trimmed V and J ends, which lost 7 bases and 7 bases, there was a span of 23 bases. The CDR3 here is CASTPGTRSYREQYF. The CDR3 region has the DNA TGTGCCAGCACTCCCGGGACCCGGTCATATAGAGAGCAGTACTTC.

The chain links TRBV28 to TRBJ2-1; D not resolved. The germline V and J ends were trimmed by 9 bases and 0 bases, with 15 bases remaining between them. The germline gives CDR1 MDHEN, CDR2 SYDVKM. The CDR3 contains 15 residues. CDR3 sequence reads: CASTPPTSSYNEQFF. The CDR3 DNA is TGTGCCAGTACACCTCCGACGAGCTCCTACAATGAGCAGTTCTTC.

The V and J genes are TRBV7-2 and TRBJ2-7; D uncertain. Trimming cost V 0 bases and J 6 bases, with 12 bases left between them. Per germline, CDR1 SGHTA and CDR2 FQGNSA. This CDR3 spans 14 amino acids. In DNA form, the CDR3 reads TGTGCCAGCAGCTTAGCCGTCCGGTCCGGCGAGCAGTACTTC. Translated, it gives CASSLAVRSGEQYF.

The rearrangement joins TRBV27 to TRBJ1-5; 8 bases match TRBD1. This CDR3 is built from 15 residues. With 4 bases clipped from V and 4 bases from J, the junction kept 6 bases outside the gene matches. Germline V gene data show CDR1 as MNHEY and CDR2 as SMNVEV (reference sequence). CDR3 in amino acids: CASSSSGGPNQPQHF. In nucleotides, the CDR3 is TGTGCCAGCAGTTCTTCAGGGGGCCCAAATCAGCCCCAGCATTTT.

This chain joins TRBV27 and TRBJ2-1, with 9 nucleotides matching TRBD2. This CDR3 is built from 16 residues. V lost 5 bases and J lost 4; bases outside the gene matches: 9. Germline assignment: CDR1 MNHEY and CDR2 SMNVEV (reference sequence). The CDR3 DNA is TGTGCCAGCAGTCCCGGAGCGGGAGGACTGTACAATGAGCAGTTCTTC. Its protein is CASSPGAGGLYNEQFF.

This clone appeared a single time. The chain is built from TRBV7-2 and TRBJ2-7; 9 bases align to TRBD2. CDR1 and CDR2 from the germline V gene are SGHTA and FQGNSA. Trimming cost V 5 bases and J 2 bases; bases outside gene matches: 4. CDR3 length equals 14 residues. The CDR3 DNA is TGTGCCAGCAGCACCTCTAGCGGGACCTACGAGCAGTACTTC. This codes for CASSTSSGTYEQYF.

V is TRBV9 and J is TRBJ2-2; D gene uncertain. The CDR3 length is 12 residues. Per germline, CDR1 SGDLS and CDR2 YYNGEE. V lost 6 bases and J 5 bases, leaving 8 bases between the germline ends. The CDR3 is CASKGWTGELFF. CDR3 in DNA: TGTGCCAGCAAAGGTTGGACCGGGGAGCTGTTTTTT.

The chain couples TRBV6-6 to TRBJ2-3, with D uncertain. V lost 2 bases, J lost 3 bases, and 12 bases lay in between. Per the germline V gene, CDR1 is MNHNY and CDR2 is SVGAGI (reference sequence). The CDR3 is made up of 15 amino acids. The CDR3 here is CASSYNRRTTDTQYF. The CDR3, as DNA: TGTGCCAGCAGTTACAATCGAAGAACGACAGATACGCAGTATTTT.

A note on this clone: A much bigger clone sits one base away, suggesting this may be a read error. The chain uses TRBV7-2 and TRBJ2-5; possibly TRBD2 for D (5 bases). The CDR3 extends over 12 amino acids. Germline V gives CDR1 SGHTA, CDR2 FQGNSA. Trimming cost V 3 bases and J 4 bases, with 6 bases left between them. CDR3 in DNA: TGTGCCAGCAGCTTTGGAGGAGAGACCCAGTACTTC. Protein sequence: CASSFGGETQYF. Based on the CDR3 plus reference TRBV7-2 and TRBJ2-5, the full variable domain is GAGVSQSPSNKVTEKGKDVELRCDPISGHTALYWYRQSLGQGLEFLIYFQGNSAPDKSGLPSDRFSAERTGGSVSTLTIQRTQQEDSAVYLCASSFGGETQYFGPGTRLLVL.

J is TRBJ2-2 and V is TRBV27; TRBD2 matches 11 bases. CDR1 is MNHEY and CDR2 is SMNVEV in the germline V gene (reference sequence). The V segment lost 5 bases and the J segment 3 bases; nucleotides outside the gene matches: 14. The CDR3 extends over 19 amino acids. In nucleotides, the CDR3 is TGTGCCAGCAGTCCCTTTATTAGCGGGAGGGCCGGGGACACCGGGGAGCTGTTTTTT. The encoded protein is CASSPFISGRAGDTGELFF.

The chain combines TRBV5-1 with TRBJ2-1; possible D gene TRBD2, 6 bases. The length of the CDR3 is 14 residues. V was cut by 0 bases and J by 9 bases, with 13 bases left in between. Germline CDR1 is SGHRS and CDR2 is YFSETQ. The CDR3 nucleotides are TGCGCCAGCAGCTTGGGGGACTCCGTCGGTGAGCAGTTCTTC. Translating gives CASSLGDSVGEQFF. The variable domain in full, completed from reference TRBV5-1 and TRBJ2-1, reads KAGVTQTPRYLIKTRGQQVTLSCSPISGHRSVSWYQQTPGQGLQFLFEYFSETQRNKGNFPGRFSGRQFSNSRSEMNVSTLELGDSALYLCASSLGDSVGEQFFGPGTRLTVL.

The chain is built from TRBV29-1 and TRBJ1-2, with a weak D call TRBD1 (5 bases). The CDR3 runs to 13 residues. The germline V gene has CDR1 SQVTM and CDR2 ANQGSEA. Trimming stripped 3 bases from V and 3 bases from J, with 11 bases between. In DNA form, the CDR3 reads TGCAGCGTTGACAGGGACGTGGACTATGGCTACACCTTC. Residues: CSVDRDVDYGYTF.

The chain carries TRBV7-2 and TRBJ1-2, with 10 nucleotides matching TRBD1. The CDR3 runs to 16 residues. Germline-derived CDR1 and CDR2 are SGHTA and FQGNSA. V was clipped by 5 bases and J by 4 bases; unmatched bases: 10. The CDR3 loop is CASSPSSDRGGYGYTF. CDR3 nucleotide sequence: TGTGCCAGCAGCCCTTCCTCGGACAGGGGGGGCTATGGCTACACCTTC.

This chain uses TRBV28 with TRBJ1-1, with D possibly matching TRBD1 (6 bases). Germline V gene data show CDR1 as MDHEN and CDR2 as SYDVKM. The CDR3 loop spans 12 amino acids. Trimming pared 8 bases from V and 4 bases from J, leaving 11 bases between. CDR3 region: CASRGGLTEAFF. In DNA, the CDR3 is TGTGCCAGCCGGGGGGGGCTCACTGAAGCTTTCTTT.

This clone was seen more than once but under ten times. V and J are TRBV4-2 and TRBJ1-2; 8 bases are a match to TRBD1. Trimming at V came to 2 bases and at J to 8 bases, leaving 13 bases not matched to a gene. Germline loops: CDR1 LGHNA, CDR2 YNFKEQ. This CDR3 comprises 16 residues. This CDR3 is CASSQSATGDPWGYTF. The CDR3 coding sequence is TGTGCCAGCAGCCAATCAGCGACAGGGGATCCGTGGGGCTACACCTTC.

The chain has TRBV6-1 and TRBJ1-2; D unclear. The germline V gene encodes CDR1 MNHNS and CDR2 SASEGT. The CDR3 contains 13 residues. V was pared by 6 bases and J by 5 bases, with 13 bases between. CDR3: CASRPPVDYGYTF. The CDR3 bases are TGTGCCAGCAGACCGCCGGTGGATTATGGCTACACCTTC.

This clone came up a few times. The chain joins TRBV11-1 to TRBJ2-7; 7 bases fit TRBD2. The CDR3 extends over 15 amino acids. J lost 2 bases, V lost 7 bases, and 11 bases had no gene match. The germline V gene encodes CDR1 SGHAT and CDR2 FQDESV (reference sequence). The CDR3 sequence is CASTTMGGPTYEQYF. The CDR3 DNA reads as TGTGCCAGCACTACGATGGGAGGGCCCACCTACGAGCAGTACTTC.

CDR3 coding DNA: TGTGCCAGCAGCTTAGGGCAGGGATTTACCTACGAGCAGTACTTC. It codes for CASSLGQGFTYEQYF. The chain recombines TRBV13 with TRBJ2-7; D perhaps matches TRBD1 (5 bases). This CDR3 contains 15 residues. Trimming pared 0 bases from V and 2 bases from J, leaving 11 bases between. CDR1 and CDR2 from the germline V gene are PRHDT and FYEKMQ (reference sequence).